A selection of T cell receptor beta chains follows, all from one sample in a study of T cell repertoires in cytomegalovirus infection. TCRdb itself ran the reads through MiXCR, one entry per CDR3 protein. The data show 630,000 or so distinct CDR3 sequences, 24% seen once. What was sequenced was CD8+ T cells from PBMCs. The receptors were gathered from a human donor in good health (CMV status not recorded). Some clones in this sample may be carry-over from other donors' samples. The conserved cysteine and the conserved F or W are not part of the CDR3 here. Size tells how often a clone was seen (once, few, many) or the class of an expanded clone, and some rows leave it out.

ATSRDRARGPWGYT	TRBV15	TRBJ1-2	-
ASSSQGTEAF	TRBV7-2	TRBJ1-1	many
SVGPVDLAF	TRBV29-1	TRBJ1-1	many
AISESRGGNTDTQY	TRBV10-3	TRBJ2-3	-
ASSPLRDMSYEQY	TRBV13	TRBJ2-7	-
AISESGGRKLDYGYT	TRBV10-3	TRBJ1-2	once
ASLIAAGELF	TRBV2	TRBJ2-2	-
ASTPGQGLGQPQH	TRBV19	TRBJ1-5	many
ASSYSTGGEGNQPQH	TRBV7-9	TRBJ1-5	-
AISELDRGHQF	TRBV10-3	TRBJ2-1	-
ASSSGHDLFIQY	TRBV5-5	TRBJ2-4	few
SVEGKAGIAYNEQF	TRBV29-1	TRBJ2-1	-
ASSNQGPEAF	TRBV9	TRBJ1-1	few
SVGGGQGPGYT	TRBV29-1	TRBJ1-2	-
ASSWRLAGDEQF	TRBV5-1	TRBJ2-1	-
ASSFRTAYEQY	TRBV5-5	TRBJ2-7	-
APRRTGELF	TRBV27	TRBJ2-2	-
ASSSPGEEQF	TRBV27	TRBJ2-1	few
ASSQVGTAYEQY	TRBV3-1	TRBJ2-7	-
ASSEDISRTDTQY	TRBV9	TRBJ2-3	few
ASSTWGRRNTEAF	TRBV19	TRBJ1-1	few
ASSSRGWRGGADTQY	TRBV28	TRBJ2-3	few
SAFALAMSYNEQF	TRBV20-1	TRBJ2-1	-